This T cell receptor beta chain was captured in a study of cytomegalovirus exposure and HLA in healthy donors. Overall study: From about 179 million T cells, an earlier analysis saw some 120 million unique TCR beta sequences. Study outcomes and limitations: As a later analysis revealed, the rate of TCR association differed by HLA locus, with DRB1 most and HLA-C fewest. In terms of immune exposure information, only CMV serostatus was available. Clonal expansion was found to be greater in HLA-associated TCR beta chains than in equally common others in a later analysis.

Germline values: CDR1 LNHDA, CDR2 SQIVND (reference sequence). This CDR3 region has 14 residues. Trimming left V 3 bases short and J 6 bases short, with 14 bases between. To note about this clone: The antigen remains undetermined.

Primers: 60 Vbeta forward and 13 Jbeta reverse. The repertoire was sequenced with immunoSEQ multiplex PCR; TCRdb's copy has only in-frame clones and lacks some. The data hold under 200,000 clones, with roughly 74% observed a single time. The rearrangement links TRBV19 to TRBJ1-1; D may be TRBD1 (5 bases). Material for sequencing was PBMCs. The receptor was isolated from a male donor in good health and CMV-seronegative. The CDR3 DNA is TGTGCCAGTAGTATCGCAGGGATCGGCGCTGAAGCTTTCTTT. It translates to CASSIAGIGAEAFF.